Listed below are T cell receptor beta chains from one sample, sequenced in a study of blood T cell repertoires in COVID-19. Assay used: immunoSEQ multiplex PCR; TCRdb lists only in-frame clones, some missing. Among approximately 100,000 clones, approximately 85% were seen once, and the ten largest hold about an eighth. Sequencing was carried out using peripheral blood. The receptors were gathered from a human donor in a cohort sampled during active COVID-19. Each CDR3 is given with its conserved first and last residue. A D gene is named only where the DNA matches it firmly. A row's size may be missing; if present it is once, few, many or a size class.

size	V	D	length	J	DNA	CDR3
once	TRBV30	TRBD2	16	TRBJ2-3	TGTGCCTGGACCCACGGGGCTAGCGGGGGGAAGGGTACGCAGTATTTT	CAWTHGASGGKGTQYF
once	TRBV7-9	NA	12	TRBJ1-1	TGTGCCAGCAGCCAGGGACAACCAGAAGCTTTCTTT	CASSQGQPEAFF
NA	TRBV2	TRBD2	14	TRBJ2-7	TGTGCCAGCAGGGGACTAGCGGGAAGGTACGAGCAGTACTTC	CASRGLAGRYEQYF
NA	TRBV2	NA	15	TRBJ2-1	TGTGCCAGCAGTGAGGGCGGGGGCTACTACAATGAGCAGTTCTTC	CASSEGGGYYNEQFF
NA	TRBV6-5	NA	13	TRBJ2-2	TGTGCCAGCAGTTACTCGGCGGCCGGGGAGCTGTTTTTT	CASSYSAAGELFF
many	TRBV4-1	NA	14	TRBJ1-1	TGCGCCAGCAGCCAAGAATACGGACAGACGAAGCTTTTCTTT	CASSQEYGQTKLFF
NA	TRBV7-2	NA	13	TRBJ1-2	TGTGCCAGCATCCTCGGACAGAACTATGGCTACACCTTC	CASILGQNYGYTF
NA	TRBV3-1/TRBV3-2	TRBD1	16	TRBJ1-6	TGTGCCAGCAGCCATTCCGGGGACAGTAATGGATCACCCCTCCACTTT	CASSHSGDSNGSPLHF
NA	TRBV7-9	TRBD2	19	TRBJ2-1	TGTGCCAGCAGCCCCCGGTCTAGCGGGGGGCCCCTGTCCCCCAATGAGCAGTTCTTC	CASSPRSSGGPLSPNEQFF
NA	TRBV11-2	TRBD2	17	TRBJ2-3	TGTGCCAGCAGCACATCCCGAGCGGGGCCAGGCACAGATACGCAGTATTTT	CASSTSRAGPGTDTQYF
once	TRBV6-2/TRBV6-3	NA	15	TRBJ2-3	TGTGCCAGCAGTTCCCCGGGATCCCGCACAGATACGCAGTATTTT	CASSSPGSRTDTQYF
NA	TRBV6-2/TRBV6-3	NA	14	TRBJ1-5	TGTGCCAGCAGTTACACAGGGAACAATCAGCCCCAGCATTTT	CASSYTGNNQPQHF
NA	TRBV5-4	TRBD1	16	TRBJ1-5	TGTGCCAGCAGCATACAGGGGGCTGGGGGCAATCAGCCCCAGCATTTT	CASSIQGAGGNQPQHF
NA	TRBV5-4	TRBD1	15	TRBJ2-7	TGTGCCAGCAGCTTGGGACAGGGGGCCTCCTACGAGCAGTACTTC	CASSLGQGASYEQYF
NA	TRBV18	NA	16	TRBJ1-6	TGTGCCAGCTCACGGAACTCCGACAGGAAGAATTCACCCCTCCACTTT	CASSRNSDRKNSPLHF
NA	TRBV3-1/TRBV3-2	NA	15	TRBJ2-2	TGTGCCAGCAGCTCCGGGACTTTTAACACCGGGGAGCTGTTTTTT	CASSSGTFNTGELFF
few	TRBV5-4	TRBD2	15	TRBJ2-7	TGTGCCAGCAGCCGTCCCTCGGGGGGGCGGGTGGAGCAGTACTTC	CASSRPSGGRVEQYF
NA	TRBV6-2/TRBV6-3	TRBD1	17	TRBJ1-6	TGTGCCAGCAGTTCCGGCGCAGGGGGCGGACTAAATTCACCCCTCCACTTT	CASSSGAGGGLNSPLHF
NA	TRBV27	TRBD1	13	TRBJ1-2	TGTGCCAGCAGCCAGCGGACAGGGGCGGGCTACACCTTC	CASSQRTGAGYTF
NA	TRBV19	TRBD2	17	TRBJ2-7	TGTGCCAGTGCCCAAGGACTAGCGGGGTGGCATGCCTACGAGCAGTACTTC	CASAQGLAGWHAYEQYF
NA	TRBV12-3/TRBV12-4	NA	13	TRBJ2-7	TGTGCCAGCAGTTTTGCCGCGGAGGGGGAGCAGTACTTC	CASSFAAEGEQYF
once	TRBV4-3	NA	13	TRBJ1-1	TGCGCCAGCAGCCAAGATCAGGGCGCTGAAGCTTTCTTT	CASSQDQGAEAFF